The present T cell receptor (beta chain) was sequenced within a study of human T cells and chemical hapten exposure. Total RNA came from unfractionated whole blood. Attachment of unique molecular identifiers to individual cDNA molecules was performed in the library. TCRdb used MiXCR to reprocess the 5' RACE reads, holding one entry per CDR3 protein. The table has 130,000 or so distinct CDR3 sequences, 4.1% seen once. This CDR3 has 15 amino acids. V lost 2 bases to trimming and J lost 5 bases, with 12 bases between them. Germline V gene lookup returns CDR1 MNHEY and CDR2 SVGAGI. The rearrangement links TRBV6-5 to TRBJ2-2; D gene unclear. This receptor was identified in a female donor in good health. For the CDR3, the DNA is TGTGCCAGCAGTTACCTCCCCCTAAATACCGGGGAGCTGTTTTTT. It encodes CASSYLPLNTGELFF.